Listed below are T cell receptor beta chains from one sample, sequenced in a study of blood T cell repertoires in COVID-19. Measured with immunoSEQ multiplex PCR; TCRdb has only the in-frame clones, and not every one. The sample includes roughly 250,000 clones, more than 75% seen only once; the top ten take 9.5% to 15%. Sequencing used peripheral blood. These receptors originate from an older woman with active or convalescent COVID-19. Both conserved end residues are part of each CDR3. Fields, in order: CDR3 protein, CDR3 DNA, J gene, D gene, clone size, V gene. The D gene is left open where the match is weak. Expanded clones are given a class, and other clones once, few, many or no size at all.

CDR3aa: CASTPSRGSGYTF
CDR3nt: TGCGCCAGCACACCCTCGCGGGGGAGTGGCTACACCTTC
j_gene: TRBJ1-2
d_gene: NA
abundance: NA
v_gene: TRBV5-1

CDR3aa: CASSSGPGYNEKLFF
CDR3nt: TGTGCCAGCAGTTCTGGTCCGGGGTATAATGAAAAACTGTTTTTT
j_gene: TRBJ1-4
d_gene: NA
abundance: NA
v_gene: TRBV6-5

CDR3aa: CAWSAGGILYGYTF
CDR3nt: TGTGCCTGGAGTGCAGGGGGGATCCTCTATGGCTACACCTTC
j_gene: TRBJ1-2
d_gene: TRBD1
abundance: NA
v_gene: TRBV30

CDR3aa: CASSQRLAGAFTDTQYF
CDR3nt: TGTGCCAGCAGCCAGAGACTAGCGGGGGCCTTCACAGATACGCAGTATTTT
j_gene: TRBJ2-3
d_gene: TRBD2
abundance: NA
v_gene: TRBV5-4

CDR3aa: CASSDPRGQSNTGELFF
CDR3nt: TGTGCCAGCAGTGACCCCAGGGGACAGTCGAACACCGGGGAGCTGTTTTTT
j_gene: TRBJ2-2
d_gene: TRBD1
abundance: NA
v_gene: TRBV25-1

CDR3aa: CASSLASGGQETQYF
CDR3nt: TGTGCCAGCAGTTTGGCTAGCGGGGGGCAAGAGACCCAGTACTTC
j_gene: TRBJ2-5
d_gene: TRBD2
abundance: NA
v_gene: TRBV6-2/TRBV6-3

CDR3aa: CASSSQTAGVKYGYTF
CDR3nt: TGTGCCAGCAGCTCACAGACCGCAGGCGTTAAGTATGGCTACACCTTC
j_gene: TRBJ1-2
d_gene: NA
abundance: once
v_gene: TRBV11-2

CDR3aa: CATRDNSAQPQHF
CDR3nt: TGTGCCACCCGGGACAACTCGGCTCAGCCCCAGCATTTT
j_gene: TRBJ1-5
d_gene: NA
abundance: NA
v_gene: TRBV15

CDR3aa: CASSQDRAGNQPQHF
CDR3nt: TGTGCCAGCAGCCAAGACAGGGCTGGCAATCAGCCCCAGCATTTT
j_gene: TRBJ1-5
d_gene: TRBD1
abundance: NA
v_gene: TRBV2

CDR3aa: CASSLGTSPYNEQFF
CDR3nt: TGTGCCAGCAGCTTGGGGACTTCCCCCTACAATGAGCAGTTCTTC
j_gene: TRBJ2-1
d_gene: NA
abundance: NA
v_gene: TRBV5-8

CDR3aa: CASSYPTTGVGWNTEAFF
CDR3nt: TGTGCCAGCAGTTACCCGACCACAGGGGTGGGGTGGAACACTGAAGCTTTCTTT
j_gene: TRBJ1-1
d_gene: TRBD1
abundance: NA
v_gene: TRBV6-2/TRBV6-3

CDR3aa: CASSISGITDTQYF
CDR3nt: TGTGCCAGTAGTATAAGCGGTATCACAGATACGCAGTATTTT
j_gene: TRBJ2-3
d_gene: NA
abundance: NA
v_gene: TRBV19